This TCR beta chain was captured in a study of shared clonotypes between healthy human individuals. Notes on the study in general: Sorted-subset sequencing was shown by rarefaction to be incomplete despite large depth.

Trimming shortened V by 4 bases and J by 4 bases, and 13 bases separated the two germline ends. Germline CDR1 and CDR2: SEHNR and FQNEAQ (reference sequence). The CDR3 loop spans 14 amino acids. On this clone itself: The antigen remains undetermined.

Naive-designated CD8 cells lacked CD45RO, were positively enriched for CCR7, and omitted terminally differentiated effector memory CD45RA+ cells. The assay was immunoSEQ multiplex PCR, and TCRdb's table has in-frame clones only and misses some. The sample lists millions of clones, about 93% occurring once. The sequenced material came from naive CD8+ T cells from PBMCs. V is TRBV7-9 and J is TRBJ1-2, with D possibly being TRBD1 (6 bases). The clonotype comes from a man between 18 and 35 years old in good health. Some clones in this sample may be carry-over from other donors' samples. The CDR3 loop is CASSYTGSSYGYTF. The DNA of the CDR3 is TGTGCCAGCAGCTATACAGGGTCCAGCTATGGCTACACCTTC.